The present T cell receptor (beta chain) was sequenced within a study of post-analysis software for immune sequencing data. Study-level background: Relapsing-remitting, secondary progressive and progressive-relapsing forms made up the multiple sclerosis disease courses.

This clonotype occurred many times. The antigen remains unidentified. The authors incorporated unique molecular identifiers into the TCR beta cDNA libraries. T cells numbering roughly 1 to 10 million yielded roughly 0.5 million cDNA molecules. Each CDR3 protein gets one entry after TCRdb re-called the PCR reads with MiXCR. The data hold over 150,000 distinct CDR3 sequences, with 30% observed a single time. Study conclusions and caveats: With F measure, samples from one preparation batch clustered together strongly. Patients showed TRBV5-6, TRBV5-1 and TRBV20-1 among roughly five TRBV segments more frequent than in controls. Multiple sclerosis was associated with a significant reduction in normalized Chao1 diversity relative to controls.

The CDR3 consists of 15 residues. CDR1 and CDR2 from the germline V gene are SGHVS and FQNEAQ. V was pared by 4 bases and J by 3 bases, with 14 bases between. This receptor was taken from a girl under 18 with multiple sclerosis. The material sequenced was blood. J is TRBJ2-3 and V is TRBV7-8; D gene ambiguous. As DNA, the CDR3 is TGTGCCAGCAGCTATGGAGACCGGAAAACAGATACGCAGTATTTT. Residues: CASSYGDRKTDTQYF.